Here is one TCR beta chain with its context. Measured with immunoSEQ multiplex PCR; TCRdb has only the in-frame clones, and not every one. The sample has roughly 330,000 clones, 86% seen once. This record belongs to a study of blood T cell repertoires in COVID-19. Between the trimmed V and J ends, which lost 0 bases and 5 bases, there was a span of 11 bases. The CDR3 contains 14 residues. Germline CDR1 SGHTA, CDR2 FQGNSA. This TCR derives from a woman in her forties or fifties with acute or convalescent COVID-19. Material: peripheral blood. This rearrangement joins TRBV7-2 to TRBJ2-7; a weak D match, TRBD1 (5 bases). The CDR3 DNA is TGTGCCAGCAGCTTAGCGCAGGGTTGGGACGAGCAGTACTTC. This translates into CASSLAQGWDEQYF.